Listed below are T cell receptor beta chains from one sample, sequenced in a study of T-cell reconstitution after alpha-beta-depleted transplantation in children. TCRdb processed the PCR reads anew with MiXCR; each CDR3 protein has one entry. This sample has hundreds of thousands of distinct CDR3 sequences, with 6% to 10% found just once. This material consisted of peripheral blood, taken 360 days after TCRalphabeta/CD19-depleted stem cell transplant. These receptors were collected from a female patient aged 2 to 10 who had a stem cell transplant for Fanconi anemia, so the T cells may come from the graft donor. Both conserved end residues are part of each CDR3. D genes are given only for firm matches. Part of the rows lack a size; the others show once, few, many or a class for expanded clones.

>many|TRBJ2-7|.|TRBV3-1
TGTGCCAGCAGCCACAGGGACGAGCAGTACTTC
CASSHRDEQYF
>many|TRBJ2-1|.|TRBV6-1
TGTGCCAGCAGCTTCCAGGGAGTCGGGACCTACAATGAGCAGTTCTTC
CASSFQGVGTYNEQFF
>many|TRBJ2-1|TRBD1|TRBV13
TGTGCCAGCAGCCCTCGGACAGGGGACAATGAGCAGTTCTTC
CASSPRTGDNEQFF
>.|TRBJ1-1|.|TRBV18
TGTGCCAGCTCACCATTATCCCAAAAGAACACTGAAGCTTTCTTT
CASSPLSQKNTEAFF
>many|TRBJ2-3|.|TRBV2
TGTGCCAGCAGGGGCAGTAGTAGCACAGATACGCAGTATTTT
CASRGSSSTDTQYF
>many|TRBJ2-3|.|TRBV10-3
TGTGCCATCAGTGAGTCGAGCGAATTTGGAGATACGCAGTATTTT
CAISESSEFGDTQYF
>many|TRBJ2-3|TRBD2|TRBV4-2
TGTGCCAGCAGCCAAGATCCGACTAGCGGGGCCACAGATACGCAGTATTTT
CASSQDPTSGATDTQYF
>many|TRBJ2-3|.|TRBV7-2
TGTGCCAGCAGCTTTTCCCCGATTGTGCCAGATACGCAGTATTTT
CASSFSPIVPDTQYF
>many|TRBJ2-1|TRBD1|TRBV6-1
TGTGCCAGCAGCCTGGGACAGGGGTTTGCCTACAATGAGCAGTTCTTC
CASSLGQGFAYNEQFF
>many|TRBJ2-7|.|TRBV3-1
TGTGCCAGCAGCCAAATGCCCGGGGACGACACCTACGAGCAGTACTTC
CASSQMPGDDTYEQYF
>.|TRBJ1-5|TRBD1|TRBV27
TGTGCCAGCAAGGGGACAGGGTATCAGCCCCAGCATTTT
CASKGTGYQPQHF
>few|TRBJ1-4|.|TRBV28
TGTGCCAGCAGTTTTTCGACCCCAGGGCTGAGCGGGAATGAAAAACTGTTTTTT
CASSFSTPGLSGNEKLFF
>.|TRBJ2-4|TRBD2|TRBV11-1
TGTGCCAGCAGCTTCCCGGGACTAGCGGGAGTTAAGGCCAAAAACATTCAGTACTTC
CASSFPGLAGVKAKNIQYF
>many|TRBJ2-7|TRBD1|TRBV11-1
TGTGCCAGCAGCTCTCCGTCCCGGACAGGGCACTACGAGCAGTACTTC
CASSSPSRTGHYEQYF
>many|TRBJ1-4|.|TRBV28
TGTGCCAGCAGTTTGGCCCGTGGAGACGAAAAACTGTTTTTT
CASSLARGDEKLFF
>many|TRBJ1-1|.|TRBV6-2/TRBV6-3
TGTGCCAGCAGTTATATCAGCCTTGAAGCTTTCTTT
CASSYISLEAFF
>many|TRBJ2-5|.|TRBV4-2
TGTGCCAGCAGCCAATCGCTTGGGTACCAAGAGACCCAGTACTTC
CASSQSLGYQETQYF
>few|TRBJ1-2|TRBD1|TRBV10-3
TGTGCCATCAGTGAGACCCCGACAGGGGACCTCTATGGCTACACCTTC
CAISETPTGDLYGYTF
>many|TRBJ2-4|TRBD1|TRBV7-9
TGTGCCAGCAGCCCGATGACAGGGGTTCAGTACTTC
CASSPMTGVQYF
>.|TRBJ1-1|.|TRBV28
TGTGCCAGCGATTCCCTGGGACGGGGGGCAGTGAACACTGAAGCTTTCTTT
CASDSLGRGAVNTEAFF
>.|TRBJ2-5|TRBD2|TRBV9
TGTGCCAGCAGCGTAGCTTCCGGGACTAGCGGGGGGGGCGTGCAAGAGACCCAGTACTTC
CASSVASGTSGGGVQETQYF
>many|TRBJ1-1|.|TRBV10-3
TGTGCCATCAGAGAGGGGTGGGACACTGAAGCTTTCTTT
CAIREGWDTEAFF
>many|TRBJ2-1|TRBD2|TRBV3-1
TGTGCCAGCAGCCCTACACTAGCGGGGGGGCTGGGCTCCTACAATGAGCAGTTCTTC
CASSPTLAGGLGSYNEQFF
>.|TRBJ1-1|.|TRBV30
TGTGCCTGGAGTCCCGTATCCACTGAAGCTTTCTTT
CAWSPVSTEAFF
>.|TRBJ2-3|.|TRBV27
TGTGCCAGCAGTTTGGACGATAGACTGAGGGGGCAGTATTTT
CASSLDDRLRGQYF
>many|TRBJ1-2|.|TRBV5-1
TGCGCCAGCAGCTTGGGGACAGACTATGGCTACACCTTC
CASSLGTDYGYTF
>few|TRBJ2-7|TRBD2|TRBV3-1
TGTGCCAGCAGCCAAGATTGGGGACTAGTTCCCTACGAGCAGTACTTC
CASSQDWGLVPYEQYF
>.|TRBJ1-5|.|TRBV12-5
TGTGCTAGTGGTTCAAGCGGAGGGGGGCCCCAGCATTTT
CASGSSGGGPQHF
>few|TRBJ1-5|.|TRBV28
TGTGCCAGCAGTCAGATACTCACCCAGCATTTT
CASSQILTQHF
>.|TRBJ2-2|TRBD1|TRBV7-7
TGTGCTAGCAGCTGGGGACAGACCGGGGAGCTGTTTTTT
CASSWGQTGELFF
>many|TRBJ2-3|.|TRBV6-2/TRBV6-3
TGTGCCAGCCAGGGACTCCTGAGGCCAGATACGCAGTATTTT
CASQGLLRPDTQYF
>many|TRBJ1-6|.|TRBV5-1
TGCGCCAGCAGGGCTTCCCAAAATTCACCCCTCCACTTT
CASRASQNSPLHF
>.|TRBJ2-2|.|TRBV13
TGTGCCAGCAGCTTCTTAGGGGGGACGACCGGGGAGCTGTTTTTT
CASSFLGGTTGELFF
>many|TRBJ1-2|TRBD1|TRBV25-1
TGTGCCAGCAGTGAAGGACAGGGGTATGGCTACACCTTC
CASSEGQGYGYTF
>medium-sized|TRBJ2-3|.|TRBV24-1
TGTGCCACCAGTGGGGGACCAGGCAAAAGCACAGATACGCAGTATTTT
CATSGGPGKSTDTQYF
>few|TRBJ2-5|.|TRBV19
TGTGCCAGTAGTGTCCTTCGCGGAGGGAGGCAAGAGACCCAGTACTTC
CASSVLRGGRQETQYF